The rows below give T cell receptor beta chains drawn from one sample of a study of cytomegalovirus exposure and HLA in healthy donors. Sequencing was performed with immunoSEQ multiplex PCR; in TCRdb, only in-frame clones are kept and a portion is missing. The sample contains tens of thousands of clones, just under 95% of which appear only once. Sequenced input: PBMCs. Source of these receptors: a man aged 18 to 29 in good health and CMV-seronegative. Each CDR3 is given with its conserved first and last residue. Each record gives: clone size, V gene, D gene, J gene, CDR3 DNA, CDR3 protein. A D gene is named only where the DNA matches it firmly. Clone size is stated in some rows and not others, as once, few, many or a class when expanded.

.,TRBV5-1,TRBD1,TRBJ2-5,TGCGCCAGCAGCTTATACAGGGGTAGAGAGACCCAGTACTTC,CASSLYRGRETQYF
.,TRBV7-9,.,TRBJ2-2,TGTGCCAGCAGCCGAGAGGGGAACACCGGGGAGCTGTTTTTT,CASSREGNTGELFF
.,TRBV11-2,.,TRBJ1-6,TGTGCCAGCAGCTCAGGACAGCTTAATTCACCCCTCCACTTT,CASSSGQLNSPLHF
.,TRBV27,.,TRBJ2-1,TGTGCCAGCAGTTTGTCTGGGCTCAACTTCAATGAGCAGTTCTTC,CASSLSGLNFNEQFF
.,TRBV6-6,TRBD2,TRBJ2-7,TGTGCCAGCAGTTACGCGCGGGAGGGATCCCACGAGCAGTACTTC,CASSYAREGSHEQYF
.,TRBV29-1,.,TRBJ1-2,TGCAGCGTGTACAGGTTGCGGTATGGCTACACCTTC,CSVYRLRYGYTF
.,TRBV7-2,.,TRBJ1-1,TGTGCCAGCAGACCCCGAGGGAGAAGCATGAACACTGAAGCTTTCTTT,CASRPRGRSMNTEAFF
.,TRBV6-1,.,TRBJ1-5,TGTGCCAGCAGTGCTTACAGGGGCAATCAGCCCCAGCATTTT,CASSAYRGNQPQHF
.,TRBV27,.,TRBJ1-1,TGTGCCAGCAGTTTAAGGCCAGGCAGGGGGAACACTGAAGCTTTCTTT,CASSLRPGRGNTEAFF
.,TRBV20-1,.,TRBJ1-2,TGCAGTACCCGCGCGGGGCCCGGCTACACCTTC,CSTRAGPGYTF
.,TRBV10-3,TRBD1,TRBJ2-5,TGTGCCATCAGTGAGCCAACGACAGGGCGGGAGACCCAGTACTTC,CAISEPTTGRETQYF
.,TRBV6-5,.,TRBJ2-2,TGTGCCAGCAGTTACGAGTCCAGGGTCACCGGGGAGCTGTTTTTT,CASSYESRVTGELFF
.,TRBV28,.,TRBJ2-2,TGTGCCAGCAGTTTTTACTGGCTAGCAGGGGATCCCACCGGGGAGCTGTTTTTT,CASSFYWLAGDPTGELFF
.,TRBV7-9,TRBD1,TRBJ2-3,TGTGCCAGCAGCTTGACAGGGGTAGGGACAGATACGCAGTATTTT,CASSLTGVGTDTQYF
.,TRBV7-9,.,TRBJ1-2,TGTGCCAGCAGCTTAGGAACAGGAACCTATGGCTACACCTTC,CASSLGTGTYGYTF
.,TRBV5-4,.,TRBJ2-2,TGTGCCAGCAGCTTGGGGCAGGGCACCGGGGAGCTGTTTTTT,CASSLGQGTGELFF
.,TRBV30,.,TRBJ1-1,TGTGCCTGGAGATTGGGGGGAATCACTGAAGCTTTCTTT,CAWRLGGITEAFF
.,TRBV4-3,.,TRBJ2-2,TGCGCCAGCAGCCAAGAAGGACTACCTACCGGGGAGCTGTTTTTT,CASSQEGLPTGELFF
.,TRBV5-4,TRBD2,TRBJ2-1,TGTGCCAGCAGCTCTAGCGGGAGAATGATCAATGAGCAGTTCTTC,CASSSSGRMINEQFF
.,TRBV30,.,TRBJ1-3,TGTGCTCGGTCCGAAGGAAACACCATATATTTT,CARSEGNTIYF
.,TRBV2,.,TRBJ1-1,TGTGCCAGCAGTGAATCGGGGGGCCAGGGGAACACTGAAGCTTTCTTT,CASSESGGQGNTEAFF
.,TRBV29-1,TRBD1,TRBJ1-3,TGCAGCGTTGTGGGGACAGAAGAGACGGCCTCTGGAAACACCATATATTTT,CSVVGTEETASGNTIYF
.,TRBV6-1,TRBD2,TRBJ2-7,TGTGCCAGCAGTTGGGACTACCTGCGGGAGCAGTACTTC,CASSWDYLREQYF
.,TRBV5-4,.,TRBJ2-7,TGTGCCAGCAGCTTTGTAACGGATACGGGCGAGCAGTACTTC,CASSFVTDTGEQYF
.,TRBV11-3,.,TRBJ2-7,TGTGCCAGCAGCTCACAGGGTTGGGAGCAGTACTTC,CASSSQGWEQYF
.,TRBV9,.,TRBJ2-1,TGTGCCAGCAGCGCCACTTTCAATGAGCAGTTCTTC,CASSATFNEQFF
.,TRBV5-6,.,TRBJ1-1,TGTGCCAGCAGCTGGAGGATGGTTGGGCACACTGAAGCTTTCTTT,CASSWRMVGHTEAFF
.,TRBV28,TRBD1,TRBJ1-2,TGTGCCAGCAGTGCCGCCGGACAGGGGGCCTATGGCTACACCTTC,CASSAAGQGAYGYTF
.,TRBV15,.,TRBJ1-2,TGTGCCACCGCTTCTGGCGGCGGGAACTATGGCTACACCTTC,CATASGGGNYGYTF
.,TRBV6-5,.,TRBJ2-1,TGTGCCAGCAGTTACTCGGGCAACAGGGTAAATGAGCAGTTCTTC,CASSYSGNRVNEQFF
.,TRBV10-3,TRBD1,TRBJ1-3,TGTGCCATCAGTGGCGACAGGGTCAGTTCTGGAAACACCATATATTTT,CAISGDRVSSGNTIYF
.,TRBV7-9,.,TRBJ2-7,TGTGCCAGCAGCTTAAGGGGCAGCTACGAGCAGTACTTC,CASSLRGSYEQYF
.,TRBV9,TRBD1,TRBJ2-2,TGTGCCAGCAGCGTCCCACAGGGGGGAAGAGGCACCGGGGAGCTGTTTTTT,CASSVPQGGRGTGELFF
.,TRBV29-1,TRBD1,TRBJ2-7,TGCAGCGTGACAGGGTTCGTCTACGAGCAGTACTTC,CSVTGFVYEQYF
.,TRBV21-1,.,TRBJ1-5,TGTGCCAGCAGCGCAAATCGTCACAGTCTATCTAGCAATCAGCCCCAGCATTTT,CASSANRHSLSSNQPQHF
.,TRBV5-1,TRBD1,TRBJ1-2,TGCGCCAGCAGCTCGTTGACAGGGCAGTATGGCTACACCTTC,CASSSLTGQYGYTF
.,TRBV9,.,TRBJ1-4,TGTGCCAGCAGCGTAGGCCAGGATCCAACTAATGAAAAACTGTTTTTT,CASSVGQDPTNEKLFF
.,TRBV7-2,.,TRBJ2-2,TGTGCCAGCAGCCAAAACAGGCACACCGGGGAGCTGTTTTTT,CASSQNRHTGELFF
.,TRBV4-1,.,TRBJ2-4,TGCGCCAGCAGGGCGTGGGGGGAAAGGGGCATTCAGTACTTC,CASRAWGERGIQYF
.,TRBV7-9,TRBD1,TRBJ2-7,TGTGCCAGCAGCTTAGAACGGGACAGCTACGAGCAGTACTTC,CASSLERDSYEQYF
.,TRBV7-9,TRBD1,TRBJ2-3,TGTGCCAGCAGCTTCCGGACAGGGGGCTCAGATACGCAGTATTTT,CASSFRTGGSDTQYF
once,TRBV27,.,TRBJ1-1,TGTGCCAGCAAAAAGGGGATCACTGAAGCTTTCTTT,CASKKGITEAFF
.,TRBV6-5,TRBD2,TRBJ2-1,TGTGCCAGCAGTTACTCGAGGGCTAGCGGGAGCCATACTTTCTTC,CASSYSRASGSHTFF
.,TRBV11-3,TRBD1,TRBJ2-7,TGTGCCAGCAGCTTACTACAGGGGTCCCCCTACGAGCAGTACTTC,CASSLLQGSPYEQYF
few,TRBV5-1,.,TRBJ2-7,TGCGCCAGCAGCTTGGCCGGGGGTAGGGACGAGCAGTACTTC,CASSLAGGRDEQYF
few,TRBV5-1,.,TRBJ1-4,TGCGCCAGCAGCTTGGTCAAGGAGGTAGTCTGTGCTTTT,CASSLVKEVVCAF
.,TRBV4-2,.,TRBJ2-7,TGTGCCAGCAGCCAAGTCGTTGGGGGGACTTTCTACGAGCAGTACTTC,CASSQVVGGTFYEQYF
.,TRBV10-1,.,TRBJ1-2,TGCGCCAGCAGTGAGTCGAGGGTAGATGGCTACACCTTC,CASSESRVDGYTF
.,TRBV6-5,TRBD1,TRBJ2-1,TGTGCCAGCAGAATCGGACAGGGGTGGTACAATGAGCAGTTCTTC,CASRIGQGWYNEQFF
.,TRBV7-9,TRBD1,TRBJ1-4,TGTGCCAGCAGCACATACAGGGGGCCCGATGAAAAACTGTTTTTT,CASSTYRGPDEKLFF
.,TRBV19,TRBD1,TRBJ1-1,TGTGCCAGTAGCCCGACAGGGTTAAACACTGAAGCTTTCTTT,CASSPTGLNTEAFF
.,TRBV4-1,.,TRBJ1-2,TGCGCCAGCAGCCAAGAACCCAGGGCGTCCTATGGCTACACCTTC,CASSQEPRASYGYTF